The subject of this entry is one T cell receptor beta chain. The data are from a study of blood T cell repertoires in COVID-19. Study at large: Samples taken during acute and convalescent COVID-19 were collected in the United States, Italy and Spain.

The repertoire was sequenced with immunoSEQ multiplex PCR; TCRdb's copy has only in-frame clones and lacks some. The sample has roughly 300,000 clones; just over 85% are singletons. The germline V gene has CDR1 KGHSH and CDR2 LQKENI. Losses at the gene ends were 3 bases for V and 2 bases for J; bases not matched to a gene: 4. The CDR3 runs 14 residues. The V call is TRBV18, the J call TRBJ2-7, with 7 bases lining up with TRBD2. Sequenced: PBMCs or T cells enriched from blood (not recorded which). The TCR was taken from a woman aged 40-49 years with acute COVID-19. The CDR3 loop is CASSPRAGAYEQYF. The CDR3 DNA sequence: TGTGCCAGCTCACCTCGCGCGGGGGCCTACGAGCAGTACTTC.